The clone carrying this T cell receptor beta chain was seen a handful of times. Its target is unknown. Germline loops: CDR1 SGHRS, CDR2 YFSETQ. This CDR3 is 14 amino acids long. Trimming stripped 0 bases from V and 7 bases from J, with 10 bases between. This record belongs to a study of T cells in Graves' hyperthyroidism and ophthalmopathy. General study points: In the blood, most expanded thyroid clonotypes above 0.001 appeared as well.

Researchers took RNA transcripts and amplified the TCR beta CDR3 regions from them. HTBI primers were the set used in a first-round RT-PCR of the TCR CDR3. One entry per CDR3 protein results from TCRdb running MiXCR on the multiplex PCR reads. The table records hundreds of thousands of distinct CDR3 sequences, around 20% of them present only once. J is TRBJ1-4 and V is TRBV5-1; D is perhaps TRBD1 (5 bases). This sequence was found in a woman aged 45-65 years with Graves' hyperthyroidism that later progressed to Graves' ophthalmopathy. The sequenced material came from blood. The CDR3 is CASSLGPGSEKLFF. The CDR3 DNA reads as TGCGCCAGCAGCTTGGGGCCAGGGAGTGAAAAACTGTTTTTT. Based on the CDR3 plus reference TRBV5-1 and TRBJ1-4, the full variable domain is KAGVTQTPRYLIKTRGQQVTLSCSPISGHRSVSWYQQTPGQGLQFLFEYFSETQRNKGNFPGRFSGRQFSNSRSEMNVSTLELGDSALYLCASSLGPGSEKLFFGSGTQLSVL.